Shown below are 5 T cell receptor beta chains from a single sample sequenced in a study of blood T cell repertoires in COVID-19. Some clones are missing from TCRdb's copy, which holds only in-frame ones; the method was immunoSEQ multiplex PCR. The sample has around 160,000 clones, over 75% seen once. The sample taken for sequencing was peripheral blood. The receptors come from a human donor in a cohort sampled during active COVID-19.

This sequence joins TRBV19 and TRBJ1-5; D call uncertain. The CDR3 sequence is 15 residues long. Trimming removed 9 bases from V and 11 bases from J, with 26 bases in between. Germline CDR1 is LNHDA and CDR2 is SQIVND (reference sequence). The CDR3: CARPAGHAVQSAQHF. The CDR3 bases are TGTGCCAGACCAGCTGGGCACGCCGTCCAATCAGCCCAGCATTTT.

The gene calls are TRBV27 and TRBJ2-7, with 7 nucleotides matching TRBD2. CDR1 is MNHEY and CDR2 is SMNVEV in the germline V gene (reference sequence). The CDR3 length is 13 residues. In DNA form, the CDR3 reads TGTGAAACCCGCCGGGACTACCCCTACGAGCAGTACTTC. Its protein product is CETRRDYPYEQYF.

This chain connects TRBV4-1 to TRBJ2-1; D may be TRBD2 (7 bases). Germline CDR1 MGHRA, CDR2 YSYEKL. The CDR3 extends over 16 amino acids. Deletions cut 1 base from V and 8 bases from J, with 18 bases between. The CDR3 here is CASSQGVGGAGDEQFF. The CDR3, as DNA: TGCGCCAGCAGCCAAGGCGTGGGGGGGGCGGGGGATGAGCAGTTCTTC.

As concerns this clone: A junction end diverges from the germline sequence, so it may reflect a read error. The CDR3: CSGGTGHF. The CDR3 nucleotides are TGCAGCGGGGGGACGGGACATTTT. This sequence joins TRBV29-1 and TRBJ1-1; possible D gene TRBD1, 6 bases. Germline CDR1 SQVTM, CDR2 ANQGSEA. The CDR3 has 8 amino acids.

This chain links TRBV27 with TRBJ2-5; D is uncertain. Germline V gene data show CDR1 as MNHEY and CDR2 as SMNVEV (reference sequence). Trimming took 5 bases from V and 7 from J, leaving 14 bases between them. This CDR3 has 13 residues. Here the CDR3 DNA reads TGTGCCAGCAGTCGCCCCCTAGGTGGGACCCAGTACTTC. This sequence encodes CASSRPLGGTQYF.